What follows are 9 T cell receptor beta chains derived from one specimen sequenced in a study of T-cell memory formation after mild COVID-19. MiXCR, applied by TCRdb to the 5' RACE reads, yields one record per CDR3 protein. The table lists just under 150,000 distinct CDR3 sequences, roughly a fifth of them singletons, with about 2% in the top ten. The sample comprised PBMCs or a T cell subset sorted from them (not recorded which). The receptors originated from an adult woman who had mild COVID-19 (a few samples of this study predate the infection). Cell type and time point are not known.

The V and J genes are TRBV6-5 and TRBJ1-1, with a weak D call TRBD1 (6 bases). Germline CDR1 MNHEY, CDR2 SVGAGI. The V gene lost 4 bases and the J gene lost 11 bases, with 23 bases spanning the gap. This CDR3 is 15 amino acids long. DNA of the CDR3: TGTGCCAGCAGTTTCGTGGGGGCCATTTATAGGGAGGCTTTCTTT. Its translation is CASSFVGAIYREAFF.

This clonotype appeared a few times. The chain is built from TRBV5-1 and TRBJ2-5; the D gene is possibly TRBD2 (6 bases). CDR1 and CDR2 (germline): SGHRS, YFSETQ. V gave up 3 bases and J gave up 4 bases, with 19 bases separating them. The CDR3 runs to 16 residues. The CDR3 DNA is TGCGCCAGCAGCTCTGTCCTAGGGACGGGACTAGAGACCCAGTACTTC. Protein: CASSSVLGTGLETQYF.

This clonotype was found a few times. This chain connects TRBV7-9 to TRBJ2-1; D assignment may be TRBD1 or TRBD2 (6 bases each). Germline CDR1 SEHNR, CDR2 FQNEAQ (reference sequence). The ends were cut back, 4 bases at V and 2 bases at J, with 15 bases in the middle. The CDR3 covers 16 residues. The chain's CDR3 is CASSSLPRGPYNEQFF. As DNA, the CDR3 is TGTGCCAGCAGCTCCCTCCCCCGGGGGCCCTACAATGAGCAGTTCTTC.

Ten or more counts support this clonotype. V and J are TRBV6-2 or TRBV6-3 and TRBJ2-7, with 8 bases that match TRBD1. The V and J ends lost 6 bases and 0 bases, in that order; junction bases with no gene match: 4. Germline values: CDR1 MNHEY, CDR2 SVGEGT. The CDR3 consists of 14 residues. CDR3 in amino acids: CASRTGTGSYEQYF. In DNA form, the CDR3 reads TGTGCCAGCAGGACCGGGACAGGCTCCTACGAGCAGTACTTC.

This clonotype was observed a handful of times. The CDR3 spells CASSQDPPGGNSPLHF. In DNA, the CDR3 is TGCGCCAGCAGCCAAGATCCCCCGGGCGGGAATTCACCCCTCCACTTT. The chain has TRBV4-3 and TRBJ1-6; the D is unclear. The CDR3 contains 16 residues. Germline lookup yields CDR1 LGHNA and CDR2 YSLEER. Between the trimmed V and J ends, which lost 0 bases and 7 bases, there was a span of 13 bases.

CDR3 region: CASSLAGTGGLNEQFF. The CDR3 DNA is TGTGCCAGCAGCTTAGCGGGGACAGGGGGCCTCAATGAGCAGTTCTTC. This chain links TRBV7-9 with TRBJ2-1; TRBD1 matches at 12 bases. The ends lost 0 bases at V and 6 bases at J; junction bases unmatched: 3. The CDR3 has 16 amino acids. CDR1 is SEHNR, CDR2 FQNEAQ, per germline (reference sequence).

This clonotype has more than one count but fewer than ten. The chain recombines TRBV7-9 with TRBJ2-7; TRBD2 aligns across 10 bases. The trim removed 4 bases at V and 5 bases at J, leaving 11 bases unmatched. Germline CDR1 SEHNR, CDR2 FQNEAQ (reference sequence). The CDR3 sequence is 16 residues long. In nucleotides, the CDR3 is TGTGCCAGCAGCTACGGGTCGGCTAGCGGGAGTGACGAGCAGTACTTC. The encoded protein is CASSYGSASGSDEQYF.

The sample holds a few counts of this clonotype. J is TRBJ2-3 and V is TRBV20-1; TRBD2 aligns across 14 bases. The CDR3 runs 17 residues. Germline V gene data show CDR1 as DFQATT and CDR2 as SNEGSKA (reference sequence). In nucleotides, the CDR3 is TGCAGCGGGGACGGACTAGCGGGAGGTATGGGCACAGATACGCAGTATTTT. Amino acid sequence: CSGDGLAGGMGTDTQYF.

This clonotype was picked up a small number of times. This chain connects TRBV5-1 to TRBJ2-3, with 7 bases fitting TRBD1. Trimming took 4 bases from V and 6 from J; bases not matched to a gene: 11. The CDR3 sequence is 15 residues long. Germline V gene sequence: CDR1 SGHRS, CDR2 YFSETQ. The CDR3 sequence is CASSIGTANRDTQYF. The CDR3 nucleotides are TGCGCCAGCAGCATAGGGACAGCCAACAGGGATACGCAGTATTTT.